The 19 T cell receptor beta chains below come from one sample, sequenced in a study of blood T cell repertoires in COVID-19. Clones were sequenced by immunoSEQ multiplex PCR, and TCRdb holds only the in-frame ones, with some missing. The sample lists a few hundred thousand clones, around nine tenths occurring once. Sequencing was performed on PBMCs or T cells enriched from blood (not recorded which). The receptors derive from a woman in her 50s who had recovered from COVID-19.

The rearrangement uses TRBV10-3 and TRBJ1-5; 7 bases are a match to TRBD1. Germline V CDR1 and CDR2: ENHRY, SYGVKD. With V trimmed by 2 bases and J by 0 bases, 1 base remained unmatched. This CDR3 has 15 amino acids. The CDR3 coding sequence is TGTGCCATCAGTGAGAACAGGGGTAGCAATCAGCCCCAGCATTTT. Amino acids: CAISENRGSNQPQHF.

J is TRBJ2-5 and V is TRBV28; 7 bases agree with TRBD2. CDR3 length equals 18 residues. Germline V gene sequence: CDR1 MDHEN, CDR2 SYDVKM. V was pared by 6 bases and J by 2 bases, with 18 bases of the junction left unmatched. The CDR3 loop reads CASSPWGGSSGIQETQYF. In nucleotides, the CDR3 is TGTGCCAGCAGCCCATGGGGCGGGAGTTCGGGGATTCAAGAGACCCAGTACTTC.

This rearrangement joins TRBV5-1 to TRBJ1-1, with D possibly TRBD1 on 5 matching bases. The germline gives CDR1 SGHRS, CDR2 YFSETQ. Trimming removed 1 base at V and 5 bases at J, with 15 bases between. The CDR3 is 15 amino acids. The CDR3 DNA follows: TGCGCCAGCAGCTTGAGCTCGCGGGGGGGAACTGAAGCTTTCTTT. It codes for CASSLSSRGGTEAFF.

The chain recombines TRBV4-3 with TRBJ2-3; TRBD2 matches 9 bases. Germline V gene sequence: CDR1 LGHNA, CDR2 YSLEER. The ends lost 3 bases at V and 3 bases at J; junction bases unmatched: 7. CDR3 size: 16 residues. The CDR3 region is CASSQASGRFTDTQYF. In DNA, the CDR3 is TGCGCCAGCAGCCAGGCGAGCGGGAGGTTTACAGATACGCAGTATTTT.

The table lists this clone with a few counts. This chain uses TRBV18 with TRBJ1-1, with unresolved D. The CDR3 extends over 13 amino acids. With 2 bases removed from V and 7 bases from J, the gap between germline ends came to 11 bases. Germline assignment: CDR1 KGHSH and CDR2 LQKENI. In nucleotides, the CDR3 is TGTGCCAGCTCACCAGGGCAGGCAGATGAAGCTTTCTTT. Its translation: CASSPGQADEAFF.

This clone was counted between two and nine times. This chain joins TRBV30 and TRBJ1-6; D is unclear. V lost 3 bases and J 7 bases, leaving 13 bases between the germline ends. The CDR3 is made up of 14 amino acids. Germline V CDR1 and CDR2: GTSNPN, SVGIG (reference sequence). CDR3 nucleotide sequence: TGTGCCTGGAGCCTCGGGAAGGAAAATTCACCCCTCCACTTT. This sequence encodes CAWSLGKENSPLHF.

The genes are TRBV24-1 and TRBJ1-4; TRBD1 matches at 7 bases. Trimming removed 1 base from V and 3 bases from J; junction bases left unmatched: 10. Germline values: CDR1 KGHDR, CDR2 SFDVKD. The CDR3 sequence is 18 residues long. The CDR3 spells CATSDLNQATGSNEKLFF. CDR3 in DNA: TGTGCCACCAGTGATTTAAACCAAGCGACAGGGTCTAATGAAAAACTGTTTTTT.

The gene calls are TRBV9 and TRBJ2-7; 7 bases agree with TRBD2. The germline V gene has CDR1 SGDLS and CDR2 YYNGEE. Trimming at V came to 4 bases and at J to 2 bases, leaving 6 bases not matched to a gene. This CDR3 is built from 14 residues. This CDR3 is CASSPLATTYEQYF. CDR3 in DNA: TGTGCCAGCAGCCCACTAGCGACGACCTACGAGCAGTACTTC.

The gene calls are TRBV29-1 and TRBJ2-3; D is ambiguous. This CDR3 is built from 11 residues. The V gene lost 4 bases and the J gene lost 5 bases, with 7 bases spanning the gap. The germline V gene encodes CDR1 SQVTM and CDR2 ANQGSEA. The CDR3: CSVGYGDTQYF. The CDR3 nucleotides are TGCAGCGTTGGTTACGGAGATACGCAGTATTTT.

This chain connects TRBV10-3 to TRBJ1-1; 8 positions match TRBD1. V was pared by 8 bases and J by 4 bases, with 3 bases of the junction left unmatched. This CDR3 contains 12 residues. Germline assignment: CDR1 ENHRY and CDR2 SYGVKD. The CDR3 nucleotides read TGTGCCATCGGACAGGGTGGCACTGAAGCTTTCTTT. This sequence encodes CAIGQGGTEAFF.

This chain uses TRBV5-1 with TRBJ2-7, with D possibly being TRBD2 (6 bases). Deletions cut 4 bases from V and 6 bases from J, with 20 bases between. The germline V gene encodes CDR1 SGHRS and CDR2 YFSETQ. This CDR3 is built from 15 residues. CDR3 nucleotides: TGCGCCAGCAGCCCCGACGCGGGGAAGATTCTCGAGCAGTACTTC. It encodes CASSPDAGKILEQYF.

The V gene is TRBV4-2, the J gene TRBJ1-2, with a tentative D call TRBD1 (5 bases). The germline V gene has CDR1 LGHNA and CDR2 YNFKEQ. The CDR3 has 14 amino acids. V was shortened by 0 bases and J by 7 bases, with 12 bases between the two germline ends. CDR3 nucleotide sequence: TGTGCCAGCAGCCAAGAGGGACTGGCATTTGGCTACACCTTC. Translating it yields CASSQEGLAFGYTF.

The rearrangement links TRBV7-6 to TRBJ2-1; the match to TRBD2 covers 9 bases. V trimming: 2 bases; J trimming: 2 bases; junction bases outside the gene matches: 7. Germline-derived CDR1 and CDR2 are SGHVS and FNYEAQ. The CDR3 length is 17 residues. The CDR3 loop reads CASSLTPTSGPYNEQFF. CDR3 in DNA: TGTGCCAGCAGCTTAACCCCGACTAGCGGACCCTACAATGAGCAGTTCTTC.

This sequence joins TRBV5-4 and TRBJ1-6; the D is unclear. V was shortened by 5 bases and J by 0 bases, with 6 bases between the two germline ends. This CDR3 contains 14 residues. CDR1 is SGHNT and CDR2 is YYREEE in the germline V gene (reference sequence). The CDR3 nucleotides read TGTGCCAGCAGACAGAGCTCCTATAATTCACCCCTCCACTTT. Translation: CASRQSSYNSPLHF.

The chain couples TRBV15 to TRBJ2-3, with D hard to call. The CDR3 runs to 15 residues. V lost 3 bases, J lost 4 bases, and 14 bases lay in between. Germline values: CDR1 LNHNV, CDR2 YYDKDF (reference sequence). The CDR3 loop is CATSSSSGTSDTQYF. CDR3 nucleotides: TGTGCCACCAGCAGTTCGAGTGGTACGTCAGATACGCAGTATTTT.

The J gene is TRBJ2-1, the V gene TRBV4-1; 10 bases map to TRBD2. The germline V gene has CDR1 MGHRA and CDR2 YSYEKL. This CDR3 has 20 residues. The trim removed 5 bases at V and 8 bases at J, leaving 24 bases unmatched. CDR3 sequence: CASSTRPGGAGGSLWDEQFF. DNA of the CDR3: TGCGCCAGCAGCACTCGTCCGGGGGGAGCGGGAGGGTCACTCTGGGATGAGCAGTTCTTC.

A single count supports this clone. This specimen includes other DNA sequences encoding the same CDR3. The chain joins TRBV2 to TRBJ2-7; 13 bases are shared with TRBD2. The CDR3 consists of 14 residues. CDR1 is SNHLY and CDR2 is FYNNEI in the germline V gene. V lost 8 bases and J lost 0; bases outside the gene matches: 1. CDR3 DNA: TGTGCCAGCCGACTAGCGGGAGGCTCCTACGAGCAGTACTTC. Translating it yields CASRLAGGSYEQYF. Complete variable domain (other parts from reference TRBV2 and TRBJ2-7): EPEVTQTPSHQVTQMGQEVILRCVPISNHLYFYWYRQILGQKVEFLVSFYNNEISEKSEIFDDQFSVERPDGSNFTLKIRSTKLEDSAMYFCASRLAGGSYEQYFGPGTRLTVT.

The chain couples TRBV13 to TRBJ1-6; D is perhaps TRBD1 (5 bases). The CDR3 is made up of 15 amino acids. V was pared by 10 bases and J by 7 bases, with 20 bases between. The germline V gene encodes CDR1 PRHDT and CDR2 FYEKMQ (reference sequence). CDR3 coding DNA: TGTGCCACCTCTCCGCGGGGGGAAAAAAATTCACCCCTCCACTTT. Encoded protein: CATSPRGEKNSPLHF.

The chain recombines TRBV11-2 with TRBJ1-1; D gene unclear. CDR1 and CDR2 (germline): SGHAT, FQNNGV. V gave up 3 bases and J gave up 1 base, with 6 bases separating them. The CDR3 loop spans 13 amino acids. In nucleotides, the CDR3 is TGTGCCAGCAGCTTGCGTTCGAACACTGAAGCTTTCTTT. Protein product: CASSLRSNTEAFF. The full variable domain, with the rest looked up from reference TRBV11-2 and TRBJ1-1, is EAGVAQSPRYKIIEKRQSVAFWCNPISGHATLYWYQQILGQGPKLLIQFQNNGVVDDSQLPKDRFSAERLKGVDSTLKIQPAKLEDSAVYLCASSLRSNTEAFFGQGTRLTVV.